Following are 20 T cell receptor beta chains from one sample sequenced in a study of T cells in women clearing cervical HPV infection. The data were produced by immunoSEQ multiplex PCR, yet TCRdb's version contains in-frame clones alone and is incomplete. Found here are roughly 13,000 clones; the top ten clones hold about 8%. The sequenced sample was blood buffy coat. The receptors derive from a woman aged 18 to 75 with a cervical HPV16 infection that either progressed to CIN3+ or cleared (not recorded which).

Concerning this clone: The read stops 3 residues short of the end of the CDR3; the missing end is completed from the germline J gene. J is TRBJ1-1 and V is TRBV7-2, with a possible D match to TRBD1 (5 bases). This CDR3 spans 15 amino acids. Germline V gene sequence: CDR1 SGHTA, CDR2 FQGNSA. CDR3 sequence reads: CASSLGQLTAYEAFF. The CDR3 DNA, read in part, is TGTGCCAGCAGCTTAGGGCAGCTGACAGCCTACGAG.

Note on this clone: The observed sequence ends 3 residues before the CDR3 terminus, with the missing tail filled in from the germline J gene. This chain uses TRBV7-2 with TRBJ1-2; TRBD1 might be the D (5 bases). The CDR3 runs to 14 residues. V was pared by 0 bases and J by 4 bases, with 9 bases between. Germline V lookup: CDR1 SGHTA, CDR2 FQGNSA. CDR3 sequence reads: CASSLAVRVYGYTF. The CDR3 bases that were read are TGTGCCAGCAGCTTAGCCGTCAGGGTCTATGGC. Supplemented by reference TRBV7-2 and TRBJ1-2, the full variable domain reads GAGVSQSPSNKVTEKGKDVELRCDPISGHTALYWYRQSLGQGLEFLIYFQGNSAPDKSGLPSDRFSAERTGGSVSTLTIQRTQQEDSAVYLCASSLAVRVYGYTFGSGTRLTVV.

In the case of this clone: Read data end 3 residues before the CDR3 end; the end is taken from the germline J gene. This chain uses TRBV28 with TRBJ1-2; 9 bases fit TRBD1. This CDR3 contains 16 residues. V was pared by 6 bases and J by 4 bases, with 12 bases of the junction left unmatched. Germline-derived CDR1 and CDR2 are MDHEN and SYDVKM. CDR3 DNA (partial): TGTGCCAGCAGACTCACCGGGACAGGGAGGAGCTATGGC. It translates to CASRLTGTGRSYG. The entire CDR3 is CASRLTGTGRSYGYTF.

A note on this clone: The DNA ends 3 residues before the CDR3 does, and the rest of the CDR3 is filled in from the germline J gene. This chain links TRBV18 with TRBJ1-2; unclear D gene. Germline CDR1 KGHSH, CDR2 LQKENI. The CDR3 has 14 residues. The DNA read from the CDR3 is TGTGCCAGCTCACCAACTAGCGAAGCCTACGAC. Its protein product is CASSPTSEAYD. In full, the CDR3 is CASSPTSEAYDYTF.

About this clone itself: Read coverage stops 3 residues before the CDR3 terminus; the germline J gene supplies the remainder. The chain is built from TRBV5-1 and TRBJ2-3; weak D call: TRBD1 (5 bases). V shed 0 bases and J shed 0 bases, with 8 bases lying between them. Germline assignment: CDR1 SGHRS and CDR2 YFSETQ. The CDR3 has 15 residues. The CDR3 sequence: CASSLGQISTDTQYF. The part of the CDR3 DNA that was read is TGCGCCAGCAGCTTGGGACAGATTAGCACAGATACG.

As regards this clone: The observed sequence ends 3 residues before the CDR3 terminus, with the missing tail filled in from the germline J gene. The V gene is TRBV7-9, the J gene TRBJ1-2; a possible D gene is TRBD1 (6 bases). This CDR3 has 13 residues. Germline CDR1 is SEHNR and CDR2 is FQNEAQ (reference sequence). Trimming stripped 5 bases from V and 4 bases from J, with 11 bases between. The part of the CDR3 DNA that was read is TGTGCCAGCAGCAGGGGACAAGGCTATGGC. This gives the protein CASSRGQGYG. In full, the CDR3 reads CASSRGQGYGYTF.

As concerns this clone: The CDR3 goes on 3 residues after the read ends, and that part is filled in from the germline J gene. J is TRBJ1-3 and V is TRBV19; no clear D gene. This CDR3 has 14 residues. Germline V CDR1 and CDR2: LNHDA, SQIVND (reference sequence). The germline V and J ends were trimmed by 3 bases and 0 bases, with 6 bases remaining between them. CDR3 DNA (partial): TGTGCCAGTAGTATGGCCAACTCTGGAAACACC. As protein: CASSMANSGNT. The whole CDR3 region reads CASSMANSGNTIYF.

Regarding this clone: The sequenced fragment ends 3 residues before the CDR3 boundary, so the rest is inferred from the germline J gene. This chain links TRBV2 with TRBJ2-7, with D hard to call. V was shortened by 8 bases and J by 4 bases, with 6 bases between the two germline ends. The CDR3 consists of 10 residues. Germline V gene data show CDR1 as SNHLY and CDR2 as FYNNEI. Partial CDR3 DNA: TGTGCCAGCTCTCTATACGAG. Protein product: CASSLYE. The CDR3 in full is CASSLYEQYF.

Details on this clone: The read terminates 3 residues before the CDR3 end, so the remaining end is supplied by the germline J gene. The rearrangement uses TRBV6-1 and TRBJ1-5; D gene uncertain. Trimming took off 2 bases at V and 2 bases at J, with 4 bases between the two ends. The CDR3 loop spans 13 amino acids. CDR1 and CDR2 (germline): MNHNS, SASEGT. The CDR3 here is CASSETGNQPQHF. The part of the CDR3 DNA that was read is TGTGCCAGCAGTGAAACGGGCAATCAGCCC.

A note on this clone: Sequencing ends 3 residues short of the CDR3 end; the germline J gene provides the rest. The chain has TRBV29-1 and TRBJ1-5; D is perhaps TRBD1 (5 bases). CDR1 is SQVTM, CDR2 ANQGSEA, per germline. Between the trimmed V and J ends, which lost 0 bases and 7 bases, there was a span of 10 bases. There are 13 residues in the CDR3. The CDR3 sequence: CSVEEGQGQPQHF. The sequenced CDR3 bases are TGCAGCGTTGAAGAGGGTCAGGGCCAGCCC. The variable domain in full, completed from reference TRBV29-1 and TRBJ1-5, reads SAVISQKPSRDICQRGTSLTIQCQVDSQVTMMFWYRQQPGQSLTLIATANQGSEATYESGFVIDKFPISRPNLTFSTLTVSNMSPEDSSIYLCSVEEGQGQPQHFGDGTRLSIL.

Remarks on this clone: The CDR3 end is not reached by the read, which stops 3 residues before it; the germline J gene fills it in. The chain recombines TRBV11-2 with TRBJ1-3; the D is unclear. Germline V gene data show CDR1 as SGHAT and CDR2 as FQNNGV. The CDR3 is 13 residues long. Trimming cost V 6 bases and J 4 bases, with 10 bases left between them. The covered CDR3 bases are TGTGCCAGCAGGCTCCGGTCCGGAAACACC. Its protein product is CASRLRSGNT. The whole CDR3 is CASRLRSGNTIYF.

As for this clone: Coverage ceases 3 residues before the CDR3 finishes, and the germline J gene fills in the end. The same CDR3 is also encoded by other DNA sequences in this sample. The chain links TRBV7-2 to TRBJ2-5, with D possibly TRBD2 on 5 matching bases. V lost 2 bases, J lost 3 bases, and 7 bases lay in between. This CDR3 has 13 residues. Per germline, CDR1 SGHTA and CDR2 FQGNSA. The DNA read from the CDR3 is TGTGCCAGCAGCTTATCGCGGGAAGAGACC. This sequence encodes CASSLSREET. The entire CDR3 is CASSLSREETQYF.

Regarding this clone: The missing CDR3 end, 3 residues past where the read stops, is filled in from the germline J gene. This chain joins TRBV27 and TRBJ1-5; the D is unclear. The CDR3 extends over 16 amino acids. Germline CDR1 is MNHEY and CDR2 is SMNVEV (reference sequence). Trimming shortened V by 5 bases and J by 4 bases, and 18 bases separated the two germline ends. This CDR3 is CASSETWSVPNQPQHF. The sequenced part of the CDR3 DNA is TGTGCCAGCAGTGAAACCTGGTCGGTCCCGAATCAGCCC.

With respect to this clone: Read data end 3 residues before the CDR3 end; the end is taken from the germline J gene. V usage is TRBV7-2 and J usage is TRBJ2-7; D may be TRBD2 (6 bases). V was shortened by 5 bases and J by 6 bases, with 14 bases between the two germline ends. The CDR3 covers 13 residues. In germline, CDR1 is SGHTA, CDR2 FQGNSA. Incomplete CDR3 DNA: TGTGCCAGCAGCGTCGAGAGGAGGGGCGAG. Residues: CASSVERRGE. The whole CDR3 reads CASSVERRGEQYF.

As to this clone: The CDR3 end is not reached by the read, which stops 3 residues before it; the germline J gene fills it in. The chain carries TRBV20-1 and TRBJ2-5, with 9 bases aligning to TRBD1. Per the germline V gene, CDR1 is DFQATT and CDR2 is SNEGSKA (reference sequence). The V segment lost 1 base and the J segment 5 bases; nucleotides outside the gene matches: 14. CDR3 length equals 17 residues. The CDR3 DNA, read in part, is TGCAGTGCTAGAGTGAGATCCGGGACAGGGTATCGCGAGACC. Encoded protein: CSARVRSGTGYRET. The entire CDR3 is CSARVRSGTGYRETQYF.

About this clone: Read sequence stops 3 residues before the CDR3 end, and the germline J gene provides the missing end. V and J are TRBV7-7 and TRBJ2-2, with D perhaps matching TRBD1 (5 bases). The germline V and J ends were trimmed by 5 bases and 3 bases, with 16 bases remaining between them. The length of the CDR3 is 16 residues. Germline CDR1 and CDR2: SSHAT and FNYEAQ (reference sequence). The CDR3 sequence is CASSPHPDSYTGELFF. The part of the CDR3 DNA that was read is TGTGCCAGCAGCCCCCATCCCGACAGCTACACCGGGGAG.

Worth noting for this clone: From the germline J gene comes the end of the CDR3, since the read stops 3 residues before it. V gene TRBV6-1 combines with J gene TRBJ1-2; D gene uncertain. Germline V gives CDR1 MNHNS, CDR2 SASEGT. The ends were cut back, 2 bases at V and 2 bases at J, with 12 bases in the middle. The CDR3 spans 15 residues. The part of the CDR3 DNA that was read is TGTGCCAGCAGTGAACTCGGTTATTCAAACTATGGC. This codes for CASSELGYSNYG. Given in full, the CDR3 is CASSELGYSNYGYTF.

A word on this clone: The read finishes 3 residues shy of the CDR3 end, and the germline J gene is used to complete it. V gene TRBV5-1 combines with J gene TRBJ2-5; D is ambiguous. V was trimmed by 3 bases and J by 2 bases, leaving 2 bases between them. This CDR3 has 11 amino acids. Germline V CDR1 and CDR2: SGHRS, YFSETQ. CDR3 region: CASSSQETQYF. CDR3 DNA (partial): TGCGCCAGCAGCTCACAAGAGACC.

A note on this clone: An end of the junction differs from the germline gene, which may be a read error. The read terminates 3 residues ahead of where the CDR3 ends, so the germline J gene completes it. V gene TRBV20-1 combines with J gene TRBJ2-5, with D possibly matching TRBD2 (5 bases). The CDR3 spans 16 residues. In germline, CDR1 is DFQATT, CDR2 SNEGSKA (reference sequence). The CDR3 bases that were read are TGCAGTGCTAGAGATCCGTGGCGGGCGCGGCAAGTGACC. Encoded protein: CSARDPWRARQVT. The complete CDR3 sequence is CSARDPWRARQVTQYF.

In the case of this clone: The read finishes 3 residues shy of the CDR3 end, and the germline J gene is used to complete it. The rearrangement joins TRBV7-2 to TRBJ2-1; 9 positions agree with TRBD1. Trimming removed 5 bases from V and 6 bases from J; junction bases left unmatched: 8. Germline CDR1 and CDR2: SGHTA and FQGNSA. CDR3 length: 15 residues. The covered CDR3 bases are TGTGCCAGCAGCCTCACCGGGACAGGGTTCAATGAG. Translated: CASSLTGTGFNE. The entire CDR3 protein is CASSLTGTGFNEQFF.